The 7 T cell receptor beta chains presented below share a single source sample, sequenced in a study of blood T cells in healthy people across ages. Alongside a J-beta primer mix, a sample-barcoded 5' primer served in a second PCR lasting about 7 to 11 cycles. TCRdb used MiXCR to reprocess the 5' RACE reads, holding one entry per CDR3 protein. This sample has 600,000 or so distinct CDR3 sequences; approximately 21% occur once, and the top ten carry 3% to 4.5%. Sequenced sample: blood. The origin of the receptors is a man aged 70 or older in good health.

On this clonotype itself: An end of the junction does not agree with germline; a read error may underlie this. The V call is TRBV12-3 or TRBV12-4, the J call TRBJ1-4; D is undetermined. The CDR3 spans 12 residues. The CDR3 DNA reads TGTGCCAGCAGTTTATCGCGTGAACAACTGTTTTTT. Translated, it gives CASSLSREQLFF.

The genes are TRBV5-1 and TRBJ2-5; 7 bases agree with TRBD2. V shed 6 bases and J 5 bases; nucleotides not matched to a gene: 10. The germline V gene has CDR1 SGHRS and CDR2 YFSETQ. The CDR3 is made up of 14 amino acids. The CDR3 reads CASTVGGGAETQYF. The CDR3 DNA is TGCGCCAGCACCGTTGGGGGGGGAGCGGAGACCCAGTACTTC.

At least ten counts were recorded for this clonotype. The V and J genes are TRBV3-1 and TRBJ1-6, with TRBD1 identical over 9 bases. Trimming cost V 3 bases and J 15 bases; bases outside gene matches: 6. Germline CDR1 reads LGHDT; CDR2 reads YNNKEL (reference sequence). There are 13 residues in the CDR3. CDR3: CASSQRDRVHLHF. The CDR3, as DNA: TGTGCCAGCAGCCAGCGGGACAGGGTGCACCTCCACTTT.

DNA for the CDR3: TGTGCTAGTGGTTTGGTATTTGGGGAGAACACTGAAGCTTTCTTT. Its translation: CASGLVFGENTEAFF. V usage is TRBV12-5 and J usage is TRBJ1-1; D ambiguous. This CDR3 spans 15 amino acids. Looked up from germline, CDR1 is LGHNT and CDR2 is FRNRAP. Deletions cut 0 bases from V and 1 base from J, with 9 bases between.

Concerning this clonotype: The junction and the germline gene differ at one end; a read error may be behind it. The chain has TRBV6-6 and TRBJ2-5, with TRBD2 matching 10 bases. The V gene's germline CDR1 is MNHNY and CDR2 SVGAGI (reference sequence). The CDR3 has 13 amino acids. Here the CDR3 DNA reads TGTGCCAGCAGTAATCTAGCGGGAGAGACCCAGCACTTC. Its protein product is CASSNLAGETQHF.

This clonotype was observed a few times. V and J are TRBV19 and TRBJ2-7; D is tentatively TRBD1 or TRBD2 (5 bases each). The CDR3 spans 14 residues. Germline loops: CDR1 LNHDA, CDR2 SQIVND (reference sequence). The V and J ends lost 3 bases and 5 bases respectively, with 14 bases between them. The CDR3, as DNA: TGTGCCAGTAGTATGGTGGGGGAGACCCACGAGCAGTACTTC. Translation: CASSMVGETHEQYF. Together with reference TRBV19 and TRBJ2-7, the CDR3 gives the full variable domain: DGGITQSPKYLFRKEGQNVTLSCEQNLNHDAMYWYRQDPGQGLRLIYYSQIVNDFQKGDIAEGYSVSREKKESFPLTVTSAQKNPTAFYLCASSMVGETHEQYFGPGTRLTVT.

The rearrangement joins TRBV12-3 or TRBV12-4 to TRBJ2-1; D possibly corresponds to TRBD1 (6 bases). Trimming cost V 3 bases and J 14 bases, with 14 bases left between them. This CDR3 comprises 12 residues. The CDR3 nucleotides are TGTGCCAGCAGTTTGGACAGCGTAGGAAAGTTCTTC. Amino acids: CASSLDSVGKFF.